This TCR beta chain was retrieved from a study of T cell responses to AZD1222 COVID-19 vaccine. Assay: immunoSEQ multiplex PCR; the TCRdb copy retains only in-frame clones and omits some. The sample shows 90,000 to 150,000 clones, roughly nine tenths of them seen only once. This clone was found a few times. This CDR3 has 12 amino acids. V was shortened by 2 bases and J by 8 bases, with 6 bases between the two germline ends. Germline values: CDR1 LGHDT, CDR2 YNNKEL (reference sequence). The chain recombines TRBV3-1 (or the pseudogene TRBV3-2) with TRBJ1-4; D might be TRBD1 (5 bases). Sequencing was performed on peripheral blood, taken on day 0 of AZD1222 vaccination. The clonotype originates from an adult in good health. The chain's CDR3 is CASSQSGEKLFF. CDR3 DNA sequence: TGTGCCAGCAGCCAATCAGGGGAAAAACTGTTTTTT.